Listed below are T cell receptor beta chains from one sample, sequenced in a study of T cell clones after liver transplantation. Sequenced by immunoSEQ multiplex PCR; TCRdb stores in-frame clones only, minus some. The sample holds under 150,000 clones, about nine tenths seen once. Sequencing was performed on CD4+ T cells from blood, taken 12 months after liver transplant. The receptors here all came from a human patient who received a liver transplant. A subset of T cells may come from the graft donor. Both conserved end residues are part of each CDR3. The D gene is left open where the match is weak. Size tells how often a clone was seen (once, few, many) or the class of an expanded clone, and some rows leave it out.

V gene	J gene	D gene	clone size	CDR3 DNA	CDR3 protein
TRBV5-1	TRBJ2-3	NA	NA	TGCGCCAGCAGCTTGTTTGGCACAGATACGCAGTATTTT	CASSLFGTDTQYF
TRBV7-9	TRBJ2-5	TRBD1	few	TGTGCCAGCAGCTCCAGACAGGGTGGGGAGACCCAGTACTTC	CASSSRQGGETQYF
TRBV30	TRBJ2-1	TRBD2	NA	TGTGCCTGGAGTAAAGGTAGCGGGCAAGTGGAGCAGTTCTTC	CAWSKGSGQVEQFF
TRBV19	TRBJ1-5	NA	many	TGTGCCAGTAGGATAGATCAGCCCCAGCATTTT	CASRIDQPQHF
TRBV5-1	TRBJ1-1	NA	NA	TGCGCCAGCAGCTTAAGCATGAACACTGAAGCTTTCTTT	CASSLSMNTEAFF
TRBV7-6	TRBJ2-1	TRBD2	NA	TGTGCCAGCAGCTCAGGAGGGCTAGCGGTCTACAATGAGCAGTTCTTC	CASSSGGLAVYNEQFF
TRBV14	TRBJ1-1	NA	NA	TGTGCCAGCAGCCCCCAGTACAGGAGCACTGAAGCTTTCTTT	CASSPQYRSTEAFF
TRBV7-2	TRBJ1-2	NA	few	TGTGCCAGCAGCACTAGTAACGAGGGTGGCTACACCTTC	CASSTSNEGGYTF
TRBV4-2	TRBJ1-4	NA	NA	TGTGCCAGCACCCAGAGGTGGCAGGGGATTGAAAAACTGTTTTTT	CASTQRWQGIEKLFF
TRBV30	TRBJ2-2	NA	NA	TGTGCCTGGATATTCTCCGGGAACACCGGGGAGCTGTTTTTT	CAWIFSGNTGELFF
TRBV9	TRBJ2-5	NA	NA	TGTGCCAGCAGCGATGAAGAGACCCAGTACTTC	CASSDEETQYF
TRBV7-2	TRBJ2-5	TRBD2	NA	TGTGCCAGCAGCGTCACCGGGCGCGGGGGAGAGACCCAGTACTTC	CASSVTGRGGETQYF
TRBV5-4	TRBJ2-1	TRBD2	NA	TGTGCCAGCAGCCGGACTAGCGGGATACGAGGAGAGCAGTTCTTC	CASSRTSGIRGEQFF
TRBV11-2	TRBJ2-1	TRBD2	NA	TGTGCCAGCAGCTCGCTAGCGGTCGTCTACAATGAGCAGTTCTTC	CASSSLAVVYNEQFF
TRBV5-6	TRBJ2-1	NA	NA	TGTGCCAGCGGGAGTAATGGGAATGAGCAGTTCTTC	CASGSNGNEQFF
TRBV10-3	TRBJ2-7	NA	NA	TGTGCCATCAGTGTAGGGCGCGAGCAGTACTTC	CAISVGREQYF
TRBV28	TRBJ2-1	TRBD2	NA	TGTGCCAGCAGTTTTACGGGCGGGAGAAGTGAGCAGTTCTTC	CASSFTGGRSEQFF
TRBV7-2	TRBJ1-2	NA	NA	TGTGCCAGCAGCTTATTACTAGGGGAGAGTTATCCTCCCACCTTC	CASSLLLGESYPPTF
TRBV28	TRBJ2-7	NA	NA	TGTGCCAGCAGAACAGGGGGGGCCTACGAGCAGTACTTC	CASRTGGAYEQYF
TRBV7-9	TRBJ2-3	TRBD1	NA	TGTGCCAGCAGCCCGGGACAGGCCCTCACAGATACGCAGTATTTT	CASSPGQALTDTQYF
TRBV2	TRBJ2-1	NA	NA	TGTGCCAGCAGTGAAGCGACGACCAATGAGCAGTTCTTC	CASSEATTNEQFF
TRBV19	TRBJ1-5	NA	NA	TGTGCCAGTAGTATGGGACGGACTTCCAATCAGCCCCAGCATTTT	CASSMGRTSNQPQHF
TRBV11-2	TRBJ2-7	NA	NA	TGTGCCAGCAGCTTAACAGCCGTTCGGGGCGAGCAGTACTTC	CASSLTAVRGEQYF
TRBV7-6	TRBJ2-7	NA	NA	TGTGCCAGCAGCTTAAGTTCCGGGCCCTCCTACGAGCAGTACTTC	CASSLSSGPSYEQYF
TRBV7-3	TRBJ2-3	NA	once	TGTGCCAGCAGCTTAAATGCGGGAAAAGGCACAGATACGCAGTATTTT	CASSLNAGKGTDTQYF
TRBV10-1	TRBJ2-1	TRBD2	NA	TGCGCCAGCAGTGAGTCTAGCGGGAGGCTTCACAATGAGCAGTTCTTC	CASSESSGRLHNEQFF
TRBV28	TRBJ1-4	TRBD1	NA	TGTGCCAGCCGATCTACAGGGGGCAAGAATGAAAAACTGTTTTTT	CASRSTGGKNEKLFF
TRBV18	TRBJ2-1	TRBD2	NA	TGTGCCAGCTCACCACCATTAAGACTAGCGGGAGTCTACAATGAGCAGTTCTTC	CASSPPLRLAGVYNEQFF
TRBV11-3	TRBJ1-2	NA	NA	TGTGCCAGCAGCTTAGACAGGGCGTATGGCTACACCTTC	CASSLDRAYGYTF
TRBV29-1	TRBJ2-3	NA	NA	TGCAGCGTTGAGGGGATGGATACGCAGTATTTT	CSVEGMDTQYF
TRBV19	TRBJ2-5	TRBD1	NA	TGTGCCAGTAGTCTACAGGGGGCCCAAGAGACCCAGTACTTC	CASSLQGAQETQYF
TRBV29-1	TRBJ2-3	NA	NA	TGCAGCGTTATGCGGGGCACAGATACGCAGTATTTT	CSVMRGTDTQYF
TRBV19	TRBJ2-4	TRBD1	NA	TGTGCCGGGAAGACAGGGTTCAACATTCAGTACTTC	CAGKTGFNIQYF
TRBV4-2	TRBJ2-7	TRBD1	NA	TGTGCCAGCAGCCTAACAGGGGCAAACCAGGGTTCAATGGACTACGAGCAGTACTTC	CASSLTGANQGSMDYEQYF
TRBV14	TRBJ1-5	NA	once	TGTGCCAGCAGCCAAGAACACAGGGCTAGCAATCAGCCCCAGCATTTT	CASSQEHRASNQPQHF
TRBV20-1	TRBJ2-5	NA	NA	TGCAGTGCTGGGATCCAAGAGACCCAGTACTTC	CSAGIQETQYF
TRBV28	TRBJ1-6	NA	NA	TGTGCCAGCACCCTGGACGGAACAAATTCACCCCTCCACTTT	CASTLDGTNSPLHF
TRBV5-1	TRBJ2-3	NA	NA	TGCGCCAGCACCTCGCGACCAGCCCGCACAGATACGCAGTATTTT	CASTSRPARTDTQYF
TRBV6-5	TRBJ2-7	NA	NA	TGTGCCAGCAGTCCCCCAGGACGGCAGACCTACGAGCAGTACTTC	CASSPPGRQTYEQYF
TRBV29-1	TRBJ1-2	TRBD1	NA	TGCAGCGTTGAATTTGGGAGGGGTAAACAGGGGGCGAGAGTATATGGCTACACCTTC	CSVEFGRGKQGARVYGYTF
TRBV5-6	TRBJ2-3	TRBD2	NA	TGTGCCAGCAGCGTAGCGGGAGCCGGCACAGATACGCAGTATTTT	CASSVAGAGTDTQYF
TRBV10-3	TRBJ1-3	NA	NA	TGTGCCATCAGTGAGAGCAGGAGCTCTGGAAACACCATATATTTT	CAISESRSSGNTIYF
TRBV29-1	TRBJ2-1	TRBD1	NA	TGCAGCGTTGAGGCAGCGCGACAGGGCGATGAGCAGTTCTTC	CSVEAARQGDEQFF
TRBV28	TRBJ1-1	NA	NA	TGTGCCAGCACCTTGTGGGGGGGGAGCACTGAAGCTTTCTTT	CASTLWGGSTEAFF
TRBV7-9	TRBJ2-2	NA	NA	TGTGCCAGCAGCGTGGGCCTGACCACCGGGGAGCTGTTTTTT	CASSVGLTTGELFF
TRBV19	TRBJ2-5	NA	NA	TGTGCCAGTAGTATTAAGGGAGAGACCCAGTACTTC	CASSIKGETQYF
TRBV6-6	TRBJ1-5	NA	NA	TGTGCCAGCATCAACAGGGGCAATCAGCCCCAGCATTTT	CASINRGNQPQHF
TRBV5-4	TRBJ2-3	NA	once	TGTGCCAGCAGCTTGGCCGGGGCAGCCACAGATACGCAGTATTTT	CASSLAGAATDTQYF
TRBV7-6	TRBJ2-3	TRBD2	few	TGTGCCAGCAGCTTAAACCCGCGGGAGTGGGTCCCCAGCACAGATACGCAGTATTTT	CASSLNPREWVPSTDTQYF
TRBV9	TRBJ2-2	NA	few	TGTGCCAGCAGCGCAGCAACGGCCGCCGGGGAGCTGTTTTTT	CASSAATAAGELFF
TRBV15	TRBJ2-7	TRBD2	NA	TGTGCCACCAGCAGAGATTCGGGACTAGCGGGAGTCGAGCAGTACTTC	CATSRDSGLAGVEQYF